Shown below are 24 T cell receptor beta chains from a single sample sequenced in a study of cytomegalovirus exposure and HLA in healthy donors. Researchers ran the PCR with 60 Vbeta and 13 Jbeta primers. Measured with immunoSEQ multiplex PCR; TCRdb has only the in-frame clones, and not every one. The sample shows about 130,000 clones, 80% of them seen only once. Sequenced material: PBMCs. These TCRs come from a man aged 25 to 45 in good health and CMV-seropositive.

This chain uses TRBV4-1 with TRBJ2-7, with 9 bases identical to TRBD1. The junction had 11 bases not matched to a gene; V was cut back by 0 bases and J by 5 bases. Germline V gene sequence: CDR1 MGHRA, CDR2 YSYEKL. The CDR3 totals 17 residues. CDR3 in amino acids: CASSQDWDRVGSNEQYF. CDR3 in DNA: TGCGCCAGCAGCCAAGATTGGGACAGGGTTGGTTCCAACGAGCAGTACTTC.

The chain carries TRBV9 and TRBJ2-7; the D is unclear. From germline, CDR1 is SGDLS and CDR2 YYNGEE. V lost 0 bases to trimming and J lost 3 bases, with 16 bases between them. The CDR3 length is 16 residues. In nucleotides, the CDR3 is TGTGCCAGCAGCGTAGCTTCGTCCTCTCCCCGCTACGAGCAGTACTTC. It is translated as CASSVASSSPRYEQYF.

Comment on this clone: This CDR3 is missing its conserved last phenylalanine or tryptophan, likely due to a read error. The chain has TRBV20-1 and TRBJ1-2, with D uncertain. The V and J ends lost 6 bases and 2 bases respectively, with 7 bases between them. The CDR3 is 11 amino acids. CDR1 is DFQATT, CDR2 SNEGSKA, per germline (reference sequence). CDR3 protein: CSASPNYGYTL. The CDR3 nucleotides are TGCAGTGCGAGCCCGAACTATGGCTACACCCTC.

The chain combines TRBV5-5 with TRBJ1-2; unclear D gene. In germline, CDR1 is SGHKS, CDR2 YYEKEE (reference sequence). V lost 0 bases and J 2 bases, leaving 26 bases between the germline ends. The length of the CDR3 is 20 residues. This chain's CDR3 is CASSLAGGPVRSLGNYGYTF. DNA of the CDR3: TGTGCCAGCAGCTTGGCCGGCGGGCCAGTGCGGTCCCTGGGGAACTATGGCTACACCTTC.

The gene calls are TRBV5-1 and TRBJ2-1; TRBD1 aligns across 11 bases. This CDR3 has 15 amino acids. Losses at the gene ends were 7 bases for V and 3 bases for J; bases not matched to a gene: 6. The germline gives CDR1 SGHRS, CDR2 YFSETQ. The CDR3 protein is CASGGQGAFYNEQFF. CDR3 DNA sequence: TGCGCCAGCGGCGGACAGGGGGCTTTCTACAATGAGCAGTTCTTC.

Notes on this clone: Other DNA sequences in the same sample also yield this CDR3. This chain uses TRBV27 with TRBJ2-5; 10 bases align to TRBD2. The CDR3 consists of 14 residues. Germline CDR1 reads MNHEY; CDR2 reads SMNVEV (reference sequence). After removal of 5 bases from V and 2 bases from J, the junction contained 2 bases not matched to a gene. The CDR3 DNA sequence: TGTGCCAGCAGTCTACTAGCGGGGCAAGAGACCCAGTACTTC. Translated: CASSLLAGQETQYF.

The chain is built from TRBV30 and TRBJ1-1; possibly TRBD1 for D (5 bases). V gave up 1 base and J gave up 6 bases, with 12 bases separating them. The germline V gene has CDR1 GTSNPN and CDR2 SVGIG (reference sequence). The CDR3 consists of 13 residues. The CDR3, as DNA: TGTGCCTGGAGTGGGGGGGTCGTGGCTGAAGCTTTCTTT. Its protein product is CAWSGGVVAEAFF.

This clone was detected only a few times. This chain uses TRBV18 with TRBJ1-4, with TRBD1 as a possible D gene (5 bases). V was cut by 0 bases and J by 8 bases, with 19 bases left in between. Germline CDR1 KGHSH, CDR2 LQKENI. This CDR3 comprises 17 residues. The CDR3: CASSPPFVAGLGEKLFF. The CDR3 DNA follows: TGTGCCAGCTCACCACCGTTTGTTGCAGGGTTGGGGGAAAAACTGTTTTTT. The entire variable domain, with the rest obtained from reference TRBV18 and TRBJ1-4, is as follows: NAGVMQNPRHLVRRRGQEARLRCSPMKGHSHVYWYRQLPEEGLKFMVYLQKENIIDESGMPKERFSAEFPKEGPSILRIQQVVRGDSAAYFCASSPPFVAGLGEKLFFGSGTQLSVL.

This clone has just a few counts. The chain combines TRBV15 with TRBJ2-1, with D perhaps matching TRBD2 (5 bases). The CDR3 sequence is 16 residues long. V was clipped by 3 bases and J by 7 bases, with 19 bases between them. Germline lookup yields CDR1 LNHNV and CDR2 YYDKDF (reference sequence). CDR3 sequence (DNA): TGTGCCACCAGCAGCCCAGGTACTAGGGTAGGGAATGAGCAGTTCTTC. This gives the protein CATSSPGTRVGNEQFF.

The sample holds a few counts of this clone. This chain uses TRBV7-6 with TRBJ1-5; D is perhaps TRBD1 (5 bases). From germline, CDR1 is SGHVS and CDR2 FNYEAQ. The V end was cut by 6 bases, the J end by 5 bases, with 17 bases between. There are 15 residues in the CDR3. CDR3 region: CASSPVIGVYQPQHF. The DNA of the CDR3 is TGTGCCAGCAGTCCAGTGATAGGGGTCTATCAGCCCCAGCATTTT.

The rearrangement links TRBV29-1 to TRBJ1-2; no reliable D call. V was shortened by 0 bases and J by 0 bases, with 5 bases between the two germline ends. Looked up from germline, CDR1 is SQVTM and CDR2 is ANQGSEA. There are 13 residues in the CDR3. The CDR3 loop is CSVEDRTNYGYTF. CDR3 DNA sequence: TGCAGCGTTGAAGATCGTACTAACTATGGCTACACCTTC.

The rearrangement uses TRBV30 and TRBJ1-3; 10 bases fit TRBD1. The V segment lost 1 base and the J segment 3 bases; nucleotides outside the gene matches: 18. Germline V gene data show CDR1 as GTSNPN and CDR2 as SVGIG (reference sequence). The CDR3 has 20 amino acids. The CDR3 region is CAWSALPPGQGKTYGNTIYF. The CDR3 region has the DNA TGTGCCTGGAGTGCACTCCCCCCGGGACAGGGGAAGACCTATGGAAACACCATATATTTT. The full variable domain, its missing parts supplied by reference TRBV30 and TRBJ1-3, is SQTIHQWPATLVQPVGSPLSLECTVEGTSNPNLYWYRQAAGRGLQLLFYSVGIGQISSEVPQNLSASRPQDRQFILSSKKLLLSDSGFYLCAWSALPPGQGKTYGNTIYFGEGSWLTVV.

This rearrangement joins TRBV6-5 to TRBJ1-1; possible D gene TRBD1, 5 bases. The CDR3 sequence is 14 residues long. CDR1 and CDR2 from the germline V gene are MNHEY and SVGAGI. V was cut by 4 bases and J by 2 bases, with 11 bases left in between. The CDR3 is CASSSTDSNTEAFF. CDR3 nucleotide sequence: TGTGCCAGCAGTTCCACCGACAGCAACACTGAAGCTTTCTTT.

This clone was observed a handful of times. The chain employs TRBV19 and TRBJ2-2, with 11 positions matching TRBD1. The CDR3 consists of 16 residues. Germline CDR1 reads LNHDA; CDR2 reads SQIVND (reference sequence). V was pared by 5 bases and J by 4 bases, with 6 bases of the junction left unmatched. CDR3 region: CASSGGTGGFTGELFF. Written as DNA, the CDR3 is TGTGCCAGTAGTGGGGGGACAGGGGGGTTCACCGGGGAGCTGTTTTTT. Using reference TRBV19 and TRBJ2-2 for the parts outside the CDR3, the full variable domain is DGGITQSPKYLFRKEGQNVTLSCEQNLNHDAMYWYRQDPGQGLRLIYYSQIVNDFQKGDIAEGYSVSREKKESFPLTVTSAQKNPTAFYLCASSGGTGGFTGELFFGEGSRLTVL.

The chain combines TRBV29-1 with TRBJ1-2; 10 bases are shared with TRBD1. V dropped 6 bases and J dropped 4; count of bases not matched to a gene: 8. Germline V lookup: CDR1 SQVTM, CDR2 ANQGSEA. This CDR3 is 14 amino acids long. The CDR3 sequence is CSVLGTGDTYGYTF. The CDR3 coding sequence is TGCAGCGTCCTGGGGACAGGGGATACCTATGGCTACACCTTC.

For this clone: Other DNA sequences of this sample code for an identical CDR3. This chain links TRBV7-2 with TRBJ1-1; D is uncertain. Trimming took 3 bases from V and 11 from J, leaving 4 bases between them. The CDR3 extends over 9 amino acids. Looked up from germline, CDR1 is SGHTA and CDR2 is FQGNSA. Here the CDR3 DNA reads TGTGCCAGCAGCTTGGAGGCTTTCTTT. This translates into CASSLEAFF.

This chain joins TRBV19 and TRBJ1-1; 8 nucleotides align to TRBD1. With 4 bases clipped from V and 1 base from J, the junction kept 11 bases outside the gene matches. The CDR3 contains 17 residues. Germline loops: CDR1 LNHDA, CDR2 SQIVND (reference sequence). DNA for the CDR3: TGTGCCAGTAGTAACCGTCCAGGGGGCTTGGGGAACACTGAAGCTTTCTTT. Amino acid sequence: CASSNRPGGLGNTEAFF. The entire variable domain, with the rest obtained from reference TRBV19 and TRBJ1-1, is as follows: DGGITQSPKYLFRKEGQNVTLSCEQNLNHDAMYWYRQDPGQGLRLIYYSQIVNDFQKGDIAEGYSVSREKKESFPLTVTSAQKNPTAFYLCASSNRPGGLGNTEAFFGQGTRLTVV.

This chain joins TRBV28 and TRBJ1-3; 7 bases are shared with TRBD1. The CDR3 extends over 15 amino acids. Germline values: CDR1 MDHEN, CDR2 SYDVKM. V dropped 5 bases and J dropped 5; count of bases not matched to a gene: 9. As DNA, the CDR3 is TGTGCCAGCAGTAGATACAGGGGAGGCAGAAACACCATATATTTT. It translates to CASSRYRGGRNTIYF.

The J gene is TRBJ2-1, the V gene TRBV30; TRBD1 matches at 7 bases. CDR1 and CDR2 from the germline V gene are GTSNPN and SVGIG (reference sequence). V lost 4 bases, J lost 5 bases, and 5 bases stayed unmatched. The CDR3 sequence is 13 residues long. In DNA, the CDR3 is TGTGCCTGGACGAGGGGGCAGAACAATGAGCAGTTCTTC. Translated: CAWTRGQNNEQFF. The complete variable domain, with remaining parts taken from reference TRBV30 and TRBJ2-1, reads SQTIHQWPATLVQPVGSPLSLECTVEGTSNPNLYWYRQAAGRGLQLLFYSVGIGQISSEVPQNLSASRPQDRQFILSSKKLLLSDSGFYLCAWTRGQNNEQFFGPGTRLTVL.

This clone was recorded once. The junction shows a germline mismatch at one end, possibly a read error. V usage is TRBV6-5 and J usage is TRBJ2-2; weak D call: TRBD1 (7 bases). The CDR3 has 14 amino acids. Germline CDR1 reads MNHEY; CDR2 reads SVGAGI. In DNA, the CDR3 is TGTGCCTGCAGGAGGGCAGGGGGGACCGGGGAGCTGTTTTTT. Protein product: CACRRAGGTGELFF.

The chain recombines TRBV19 with TRBJ1-1; no firm D call. Between the trimmed V and J ends, which lost 2 bases and 0 bases, there was a span of 4 bases. Germline V gives CDR1 LNHDA, CDR2 SQIVND (reference sequence). The length of the CDR3 is 13 residues. CDR3 nucleotides: TGTGCCAGTAGTATAAACTTGAACACTGAAGCTTTCTTT. It yields the protein CASSINLNTEAFF.

The V gene is TRBV19, the J gene TRBJ2-3; possible D gene TRBD2, 5 bases. V lost 5 bases and J lost 2, with 14 bases in between. CDR3 length: 15 residues. Germline V gives CDR1 LNHDA, CDR2 SQIVND (reference sequence). The CDR3, as DNA: TGTGCCAGTAGTCTATCTGGACTGAACACAGATACGCAGTATTTT. Encoded protein: CASSLSGLNTDTQYF.

With regard to this clone: The junction departs from the called germline gene at one end, perhaps through a read error. The chain couples TRBV7-9 to TRBJ1-3, with a possible D match to TRBD1 (6 bases). Looked up from germline, CDR1 is SEHNR and CDR2 is FQNEAQ (reference sequence). The CDR3 totals 17 residues. The CDR3 reads CSSSPSAGTNSGNTIYF. CDR3 bases: TGTTCCAGCAGCCCCTCCGCCGGGACAAATTCTGGAAACACCATATATTTT.

This clone was observed a few times. The V gene is TRBV19, the J gene TRBJ2-1; the match to TRBD2 covers 9 bases. J was trimmed by 8 bases and V by 3 bases; bases with no gene match: 2. Germline loops: CDR1 LNHDA, CDR2 SQIVND (reference sequence). This CDR3 is 13 amino acids long. The CDR3 here is CASSIERGDEQFF. In DNA form, the CDR3 reads TGTGCCAGTAGTATCGAGCGGGGGGATGAGCAGTTCTTC.